What follows are 27 T cell receptor beta chains derived from one specimen sequenced in a study of shared clonotypes between healthy human individuals. Using immunoSEQ multiplex PCR, the repertoire was profiled, and TCRdb retains in-frame clones only, with some absent. Seen here are approximately 470,000 clones, around 73% observed once, and the top ten hold about 12%. Input material: PBMCs. Receptor source: a woman in her 40s in good health. Some clones in this sample may be carry-over from other donors' samples.

This clone turned up a few times. This chain links TRBV28 with TRBJ2-5; 16 bases line up with TRBD2. Germline V gives CDR1 MDHEN, CDR2 SYDVKM. Trimming took 5 bases from V and 3 from J; bases not matched to a gene: 3. This CDR3 contains 16 residues. CDR3 in DNA: TGTGCCAGCAGTCCCGGGACTAGCGGGAGGGAAGAGACCCAGTACTTC. This encodes CASSPGTSGREETQYF.

The chain links TRBV25-1 to TRBJ2-5; 7 nucleotides agree with TRBD2. Near its end, the DNA agrees better with TRBJ2-7, so the J call may be wrong. The CDR3 length is 14 residues. The germline gives CDR1 MGHDK, CDR2 SYGVNS. The CDR3 coding sequence is TGTGCCAGCAGTGAAGCGGGAGAGATCTACGAGCAGTACTTC. This sequence encodes CASSEAGEIYEQYF.

With respect to this clone: With a far larger clone one base away, a read error is the likely cause. This chain uses TRBV11-2 with TRBJ2-2; 7 nucleotides match TRBD1. The CDR3 extends over 16 amino acids. V dropped 3 bases and J dropped 6; count of bases not matched to a gene: 10. Germline CDR1 SGHAT, CDR2 FQNNGV. CDR3 amino acids: CASSFTPTGAAGELFF. The CDR3 bases are TGTGCCAGCAGCTTCACACCAACAGGGGCGGCCGGGGAGCTGTTTTTT.

This clone was counted once. This rearrangement joins TRBV5-3 to TRBJ1-1, with TRBD1 as a possible D gene (6 bases). TRBV5-3 is annotated as an ORF whose role is uncertain. Trimming removed 1 base from V and 0 bases from J, with 10 bases in between. CDR3 size: 15 residues. The chain's CDR3 is CARSLRGEVNTEAFF. The DNA for the CDR3 is TGTGCCAGAAGCTTGAGGGGGGAGGTGAACACTGAAGCTTTCTTT.

This sequence joins TRBV9 and TRBJ2-5; TRBD2 aligns across 13 bases. V lost 0 bases to trimming and J lost 4 bases; unmatched junction nucleotides: 9. Per germline, CDR1 SGDLS and CDR2 YYNGEE. This CDR3 is built from 18 residues. CDR3 loop: CASSVGVGTSGTGETQYF. The CDR3, as DNA: TGTGCCAGCAGCGTAGGGGTCGGGACTAGCGGGACGGGAGAGACCCAGTACTTC.

This clone was seen a few times. DNA of the CDR3: TGTGCCTGGAGTCTATATGTGACTAGCGGTTCCTACGAGCAGTACTTC. Its protein is CAWSLYVTSGSYEQYF. V usage is TRBV30 and J usage is TRBJ2-5, with 9 bases lining up with TRBD2. The J call may be wrong; the DNA end is better matched by TRBJ2-7. CDR1 and CDR2 (germline): GTSNPN, SVGIG (reference sequence). The CDR3 covers 16 residues.

The J gene is TRBJ2-7, the V gene TRBV9; D is possibly TRBD1 (6 bases). This CDR3 contains 13 residues. Germline-derived CDR1 and CDR2 are SGDLS and YYNGEE. V lost 3 bases and J 7 bases, leaving 14 bases between the germline ends. CDR3 DNA: TGTGCCAGCAGCGGCCAACAGGGTAGGGAGCAGTACTTC. The encoded protein is CASSGQQGREQYF.

The chain recombines TRBV7-2 with TRBJ1-1, with D hard to call. Trimming removed 2 bases from V and 0 bases from J, with 7 bases in between. CDR1 is SGHTA, CDR2 FQGNSA, per germline. The CDR3 has 14 residues. DNA of the CDR3: TGTGCCAGCAGCTTATTCCCGATGAACACTGAAGCTTTCTTT. Residues: CASSLFPMNTEAFF.

This chain joins TRBV19 and TRBJ1-4; D ambiguous. Trimming left V 4 bases short and J 7 bases short, with 19 bases between. CDR1 and CDR2 (germline): LNHDA, SQIVND (reference sequence). This CDR3 comprises 16 residues. CDR3 region: CASSNTPPVSGEKLFF. In DNA, the CDR3 is TGTGCCAGTAGTAACACACCACCGGTCTCGGGTGAAAAACTGTTTTTT. Complete variable domain (other parts from reference TRBV19 and TRBJ1-4): DGGITQSPKYLFRKEGQNVTLSCEQNLNHDAMYWYRQDPGQGLRLIYYSQIVNDFQKGDIAEGYSVSREKKESFPLTVTSAQKNPTAFYLCASSNTPPVSGEKLFFGSGTQLSVL.

The chain joins TRBV6-1 to TRBJ2-5; 7 nucleotides agree with TRBD2. V lost 5 bases and J lost 6; bases outside the gene matches: 6. The CDR3 length is 13 residues. Germline V gene lookup returns CDR1 MNHNS and CDR2 SASEGT. DNA of the CDR3: TGTGCCAGCAGTTCCTGGGGGGGAAAGACCCAGTACTTC. Amino acids: CASSSWGGKTQYF.

This chain uses TRBV4-2 with TRBJ2-2, with D unclear. Germline assignment: CDR1 LGHNA and CDR2 YNFKEQ. V lost 3 bases to trimming and J lost 1 base, with 15 bases between them. There are 17 residues in the CDR3. CDR3 nucleotide sequence: TGTGCCAGCAGCCAGCAGGCCCGGGCCCTGAACACCGGGGAGCTGTTTTTT. Protein product: CASSQQARALNTGELFF.

CDR3 sequence reads: CASSSNSGSQQFF. CDR3 nucleotides: TGTGCCAGCAGCTCCAACTCAGGTAGTCAGCAGTTCTTC. This chain links TRBV7-8 with TRBJ2-1; D gene uncertain. The V and J ends lost 4 bases and 11 bases respectively, with 15 bases between them. CDR1 is SGHVS, CDR2 FQNEAQ, per germline. The CDR3 is made up of 13 amino acids.

This clone was counted a single time. The J gene is TRBJ2-1, the V gene TRBV2, with 15 nucleotides matching TRBD2. Trimming removed 6 bases from V and 6 bases from J; junction bases left unmatched: 9. The CDR3 runs 17 residues. The germline CDR1 and CDR2 sequences are SNHLY and FYNNEI. The CDR3 bases are TGTGCCAGCAGCGATGGACTAGCGGGGGGGCAGGTCAATGAGCAGTTCTTC. This sequence encodes CASSDGLAGGQVNEQFF.

The chain has TRBV7-9 and TRBJ2-3, with 9 bases matching TRBD1. V was pared by 5 bases and J by 6 bases, with 9 bases of the junction left unmatched. CDR1 and CDR2 (germline): SEHNR, FQNEAQ (reference sequence). The CDR3 spans 15 residues. CDR3 region: CASSLYNRGRDTQYF. Written as DNA, the CDR3 is TGTGCCAGCAGCCTGTACAACAGGGGGCGTGATACGCAGTATTTT.

V and J are TRBV9 and TRBJ2-3; D remains unclear. Germline V CDR1 and CDR2: SGDLS, YYNGEE. Trimming pared 1 base from V and 2 bases from J, leaving 8 bases between. The CDR3 covers 14 residues. The CDR3 nucleotides are TGTGCCAGCAGCGTACGGAGTACCACAGATACGCAGTATTTT. Protein: CASSVRSTTDTQYF.

This chain connects TRBV7-9 to TRBJ2-1, with 9 bases identical to TRBD2. This CDR3 has 16 residues. Unmatched junction bases numbered 9, after V lost 1 base and J lost 8 bases. Germline lookup yields CDR1 SEHNR and CDR2 FQNEAQ (reference sequence). DNA for the CDR3: TGTGCCAGCAGCTTAGTTCCGGGGCTAGCGGGACATGAGCAGTTCTTC. Residues: CASSLVPGLAGHEQFF.

This clone was seen a handful of times. V gene TRBV28 combines with J gene TRBJ2-3; D is perhaps TRBD1 (5 bases). V was clipped by 4 bases and J by 7 bases, with 9 bases between them. In germline, CDR1 is MDHEN, CDR2 SYDVKM. This CDR3 has 12 amino acids. CDR3 DNA: TGTGCCAGCAGTTCTCAGGGAAATACGCAGTATTTT. Protein: CASSSQGNTQYF. Full variable domain (remainder filled in from reference TRBV28 and TRBJ2-3): DVKVTQSSRYLVKRTGEKVFLECVQDMDHENMFWYRQDPGLGLRLIYFSYDVKMKEKGDIPEGYSVSREKKERFSLILESASTNQTSMYLCASSSQGNTQYFGPGTRLTVL.

This clone has more than one count but fewer than ten. Other nucleotide sequences from this sample produce the same CDR3. The V gene is TRBV5-6, the J gene TRBJ2-7; 13 bases agree with TRBD2. V shed 5 bases, J shed 2 bases, and the junction held 4 bases outside the gene matches. Germline CDR1 SGHDT, CDR2 YYEEEE. This CDR3 comprises 15 residues. CDR3 amino acids: CASSQLAGGTYEQYF. CDR3 nucleotides: TGTGCCAGCAGTCAACTAGCGGGAGGGACCTACGAGCAGTACTTC.

This chain connects TRBV7-3 to TRBJ2-3, with D possibly being TRBD2 (5 bases). V gave up 2 bases and J gave up 2 bases, with 14 bases separating them. The length of the CDR3 is 16 residues. Per germline, CDR1 SGHTA and CDR2 FQGTGA. CDR3 nucleotides: TGTGCCAGCAGCTTAGCTAGCACGGCTGCCACAGATACGCAGTATTTT. It translates to CASSLASTAATDTQYF.

J is TRBJ2-5 and V is TRBV6-6; maybe TRBD1 (6 bases). Germline-derived CDR1 and CDR2 are MNHNY and SVGAGI (reference sequence). The CDR3 totals 13 residues. V was clipped by 4 bases and J by 3 bases, with 9 bases between them. CDR3 sequence (DNA): TGTGCCAGCAGTTCGACAGGTGAAGAGACCCAGTACTTC. Its translation: CASSSTGEETQYF.

This chain joins TRBV7-9 and TRBJ2-2; D unclear. Germline CDR1 reads SEHNR; CDR2 reads FQNEAQ (reference sequence). V lost 5 bases and J 1 base, leaving 8 bases between the germline ends. The CDR3 has 14 residues. The CDR3 is CASSPTVNTGELFF. The CDR3, as DNA: TGTGCCAGCAGCCCTACGGTGAACACCGGGGAGCTGTTTTTT.

The chain couples TRBV6-5 to TRBJ2-1, with D perhaps matching TRBD1 (5 bases). Per the germline V gene, CDR1 is MNHEY and CDR2 is SVGAGI. V lost 2 bases and J lost 9, with 17 bases in between. This CDR3 is 15 amino acids long. Here the CDR3 reads CASSYGIATDTEQFF. CDR3 nucleotide sequence: TGTGCCAGCAGTTACGGGATAGCTACGGACACTGAGCAGTTCTTC.

J is TRBJ1-1 and V is TRBV28, with D possibly TRBD1 on 6 matching bases. The V gene's germline CDR1 is MDHEN and CDR2 SYDVKM. CDR3 length: 15 residues. Trimming removed 6 bases at V and 5 bases at J, with 19 bases between. CDR3 residues: CASRSTGTGSTEAFF. Written as DNA, the CDR3 is TGTGCCAGCAGATCAACAGGGACCGGTTCAACTGAAGCTTTCTTT.

Many counts were recorded for this clone. The chain employs TRBV13 and TRBJ2-1; D is perhaps TRBD2 (5 bases). V shed 3 bases and J shed 2 bases, with 11 bases lying between them. Germline assignment: CDR1 PRHDT and CDR2 FYEKMQ (reference sequence). The CDR3 consists of 15 residues. CDR3 sequence (DNA): TGTGCCAGCAGCTTTGGCCAGCGGACCTACAATGAGCAGTTCTTC. Translation: CASSFGQRTYNEQFF.

CDR3 coding DNA: TGTGCCAGCAGTGCGGGCAGGGTTGGTGAGCAGTTCTTC. Translation gives CASSAGRVGEQFF. The chain is built from TRBV6-4 and TRBJ2-1; D may be TRBD1 (5 bases). The ends were cut back, 4 bases at V and 9 bases at J, with 13 bases in the middle. Germline V gene data show CDR1 as MRHNA and CDR2 as SNTAGT. The CDR3 runs 13 residues.

CDR3 coding DNA: TGTGCCTGGAGTAACTCGGGGGGCCGCTTAAATGAAAAACTGTTTTTT. Amino acid sequence: CAWSNSGGRLNEKLFF. The chain carries TRBV30 and TRBJ1-4; maybe TRBD1 (6 bases). The CDR3 extends over 16 amino acids. Trimming stripped 2 bases from V and 5 bases from J, with 18 bases between. Per germline, CDR1 GTSNPN and CDR2 SVGIG (reference sequence). The full variable domain, with the rest looked up from reference TRBV30 and TRBJ1-4, is SQTIHQWPATLVQPVGSPLSLECTVEGTSNPNLYWYRQAAGRGLQLLFYSVGIGQISSEVPQNLSASRPQDRQFILSSKKLLLSDSGFYLCAWSNSGGRLNEKLFFGSGTQLSVL.

The CDR3 nucleotides read TGTGCCAGCAGCGTGAGCGGGGCAGTCACAGATACGCAGTATTTT. Translation: CASSVSGAVTDTQYF. This chain uses TRBV9 with TRBJ2-3; 7 nucleotides match TRBD2. This CDR3 is built from 15 residues. After removal of 2 bases from V and 2 bases from J, the junction contained 5 bases not matched to a gene. The V gene's germline CDR1 is SGDLS and CDR2 YYNGEE.